This entry describes one T cell receptor beta chain. Its antigen is still unknown. TCRdb keeps only in-frame clones here, not all; method: immunoSEQ multiplex PCR. The sample holds some 85,000 clones, around nine tenths seen once. The sample comes from a study of OX40 agonist ivuxolimab in advanced cancers. Study-level findings and limits: The investigators did not determine what antigen specificity the expanded peripheral T cells had.

The material sequenced was CD4+ or CD8+ T cells sorted from blood, taken in a trial of the OX40 agonist ivuxolimab. The TCR sequence derives from an adult with an advanced solid tumor such as melanoma, head and neck, liver or kidney cancer.

The DNA for the CDR3 is TGTGCTAGTGGTTTGAGTACAGGGGCAGATACGCAGTATTTT. This sequence encodes CASGLSTGADTQYF. The chain employs TRBV12-5 and TRBJ2-3, with 7 bases identical to TRBD1. The CDR3 has 14 amino acids. Germline V gene lookup returns CDR1 LGHNT and CDR2 FRNRAP. The V and J ends lost 2 bases and 4 bases, in that order; junction bases with no gene match: 3.